This paragraph reports one TCR beta chain. Its specificity is unknown. This sample was included in a study of T-cell memory formation after mild COVID-19. In the study overall: The TCR clusters were mostly specific to one donor. The study's findings and limits: Several responding clones turned up in pre-infection memory, indicating that cross-reactive memory may have taken part.

TCRdb passed the 5' RACE reads through MiXCR, listing each CDR3 protein once. The table includes a few hundred thousand distinct CDR3 sequences, 15% to 20% detected once. This CDR3 has 15 amino acids. The V segment lost 4 bases and the J segment 3 bases; nucleotides outside the gene matches: 5. Germline V gives CDR1 SGHRS, CDR2 YFSETQ. The clonotype comes from a man aged 18 to 29 who had mild COVID-19 (a few samples of this study predate the infection). Cell type and time point are not known. Material for sequencing was PBMCs or a T cell subset sorted from them (not recorded which). The chain combines TRBV5-1 with TRBJ2-3, with 10 bases identical to TRBD1. CDR3 in amino acids: CASSVTGQGTDTQYF. The DNA of the CDR3 is TGCGCCAGCAGCGTCACGGGACAGGGGACAGATACGCAGTATTTT.